Below, 21 T cell receptor beta chains from the same sample are listed, as sequenced in a study of regulatory T cells in long-lasting Graves disease. With iRepertoire HTBI primers and Arm-PCR of CDR3 regions, TCR beta libraries were built. TCRdb fed the multiplex PCR reads into MiXCR, producing one record per CDR3 protein. The top ten clones hold more than 11% of a sample with about 240,000 distinct CDR3 sequences, 20% to 25% of them seen once. Time point defined: newly diagnosed GD, antithyroid drugs for less than 3 months. The TCR library used RNA extracted from PBMCs. This specimen was peripheral blood mononuclear cells (PBMCs), taken at new diagnosis, from a patient treated with antithyroid drugs. These receptors were collected from a female donor with Graves disease.

This clonotype was found many times. The genes are TRBV20-1 and TRBJ2-7; D unresolved. Per the germline V gene, CDR1 is DFQATT and CDR2 is SNEGSKA (reference sequence). CDR3 length: 11 residues. V lost 0 bases, J lost 7 bases, and 7 bases lay in between. CDR3 coding DNA: TGCAGTGCTAGAGACCCTCCTGAGCAGTACTTC. Protein product: CSARDPPEQYF.

This clonotype was found many times. The gene calls are TRBV6-2 or TRBV6-3 and TRBJ1-1, with unresolved D. Germline lookup yields CDR1 MNHEY and CDR2 SVGEGT. V lost 7 bases, J lost 4 bases, and 19 bases lay in between. This CDR3 is built from 15 residues. CDR3 sequence (DNA): TGTGCCAGCAACTCGGCCTTCCAAGTAGGCACTGAAGCTTTCTTT. This codes for CASNSAFQVGTEAFF.

This clonotype was detected ten times or more. This chain joins TRBV7-9 and TRBJ1-1, with no clear D. CDR3 size: 20 residues. The germline V and J ends were trimmed by 5 bases and 0 bases, with 28 bases remaining between them. The germline V gene encodes CDR1 SEHNR and CDR2 FQNEAQ (reference sequence). The CDR3 loop is CASSPRERTERLTMNTEAFF. The CDR3 nucleotides read TGTGCCAGCAGCCCTCGGGAAAGGACCGAACGCCTGACCATGAACACTGAAGCTTTCTTT.

This clonotype was detected ten times or more. J is TRBJ2-2 and V is TRBV5-6; a weak D match, TRBD2 (5 bases). Trimming cost V 4 bases and J 7 bases, with 20 bases left between them. Germline V gene lookup returns CDR1 SGHDT and CDR2 YYEEEE. The CDR3 totals 16 residues. The CDR3 DNA reads TGTGCCAGCAGCCTCGGGATGGAAGCCTCGGGCGGGGAGCTGTTTTTT. Amino acids: CASSLGMEASGGELFF.

Written as DNA, the CDR3 is TGTGCCAGCAGCCCTACCACTGGACGGGGTGGAACTGAAGCTTTCTTT. Residues: CASSPTTGRGGTEAFF. This chain links TRBV7-3 with TRBJ1-1; D unresolved. V was pared by 5 bases and J by 5 bases, with 21 bases between. The length of the CDR3 is 16 residues. Germline V lookup: CDR1 SGHTA, CDR2 FQGTGA. Complete variable domain (other parts from reference TRBV7-3 and TRBJ1-1): GAGVSQTPSNKVTEKGKYVELRCDPISGHTALYWYRQSLGQGPEFLIYFQGTGAADDSGLPNDRFFAVRPEGSVSTLKIQRTERGDSAVYLCASSPTTGRGGTEAFFGQGTRLTVV.

As regards this clonotype: Just one base apart from a much larger clone, this may be a read error. V usage is TRBV6-1 and J usage is TRBJ1-1, with a weak D call TRBD1 (6 bases). V was pared by 7 bases and J by 6 bases, with 15 bases between. The CDR3 is 13 amino acids. Per germline, CDR1 MNHNS and CDR2 SASEGT. The CDR3 protein is CASTDRPSSEAFF. For the CDR3, the DNA is TGTGCCAGCACCGACAGGCCGTCCTCTGAAGCTTTCTTT.

This clonotype has at least ten counts. The rearrangement uses TRBV29-1 and TRBJ2-1; 8 nucleotides match TRBD1. Trimming at V came to 0 bases and at J to 3 bases, leaving 7 bases not matched to a gene. Germline V gene data show CDR1 as SQVTM and CDR2 as ANQGSEA. The CDR3 is 16 residues long. In DNA form, the CDR3 reads TGCAGCGTTGAAGATCCTGCAGGGGGCGACTACAATGAGCAGTTCTTC. Encoded protein: CSVEDPAGGDYNEQFF.

This clonotype was observed at least ten times. The chain joins TRBV24-1 to TRBJ2-5, with D possibly TRBD1 on 6 matching bases. The V end was cut by 1 base, the J end by 5 bases, with 19 bases between. This CDR3 has 17 amino acids. Germline CDR1 and CDR2: KGHDR and SFDVKD. DNA for the CDR3: TGTGCCACCAGTGATTTCAGCGTGACAGGCCAGTTGGAGACCCAGTACTTC. Encoded protein: CATSDFSVTGQLETQYF.

The chain carries TRBV29-1 and TRBJ1-4; D gene uncertain. The V gene lost 7 bases and the J gene lost 0 bases, with 12 bases spanning the gap. Germline V gives CDR1 SQVTM, CDR2 ANQGSEA. The CDR3 is 14 residues long. This CDR3 is CSASSSATNEKLFF. The CDR3 nucleotides read TGCAGCGCTTCTAGTAGTGCAACTAATGAAAAACTGTTTTTT.

This clonotype was seen only once. The V and J genes are TRBV7-6 and TRBJ1-6; D gene ambiguous. Trimming removed 4 bases from V and 7 bases from J, with 14 bases in between. The CDR3 loop spans 15 amino acids. Germline loops: CDR1 SGHVS, CDR2 FNYEAQ. CDR3: CASSSLTSSNSPLHF. The CDR3 coding sequence is TGTGCCAGCAGCTCCCTAACGAGCTCCAATTCACCCCTCCACTTT.

As regards this clonotype: Mismatch with germline at one junction end may stem from a read error. V is TRBV5-8 and J is TRBJ1-5, with 7 positions matching TRBD1. CDR3 length: 15 amino acids. Germline V gene sequence: CDR1 SGHTS, CDR2 YDEGEE. The CDR3 DNA follows: TGTGCCAGCACCTTGACAGGGACCAGCAATCAGCCCCAGCATTTT. Translated, it gives CASTLTGTSNQPQHF.

This clonotype was detected many times. This chain uses TRBV5-1 with TRBJ2-3, with 10 bases matching TRBD1. The CDR3 extends over 15 amino acids. Germline V lookup: CDR1 SGHRS, CDR2 YFSETQ. V shed 4 bases and J 3 bases; nucleotides not matched to a gene: 5. For the CDR3, the DNA is TGCGCCAGCAGCCGGGGACAGGGGAGTACAGATACGCAGTATTTT. The encoded protein is CASSRGQGSTDTQYF.

The sample holds many counts of this clonotype. This chain uses TRBV5-1 with TRBJ1-1; 7 positions agree with TRBD1. V dropped 2 bases and J dropped 4; count of bases not matched to a gene: 5. The length of the CDR3 is 14 residues. Germline values: CDR1 SGHRS, CDR2 YFSETQ. The CDR3 reads CASSLTGVGTEAFF. The CDR3 nucleotides read TGCGCCAGCAGCTTAACAGGGGTGGGCACTGAAGCTTTCTTT.

This clonotype was counted at least ten times. The chain carries TRBV7-2 and TRBJ1-6, with TRBD1 identical over 7 bases. The CDR3 has 17 residues. Trimming at V came to 5 bases and at J to 7 bases, leaving 14 bases not matched to a gene. Germline assignment: CDR1 SGHTA and CDR2 FQGNSA. CDR3 region: CASSPLGSRGANSPLHF. The CDR3 region has the DNA TGTGCCAGCAGCCCCCTCGGATCCAGGGGGGCAAATTCACCCCTCCACTTT.

This clonotype has a count of ten or more. The chain carries TRBV20-1 and TRBJ1-5; 8 bases align to TRBD1. This CDR3 has 14 amino acids. From germline, CDR1 is DFQATT and CDR2 SNEGSKA (reference sequence). V dropped 7 bases and J dropped 2; count of bases not matched to a gene: 7. The CDR3 reads CSGQGAYGNQPQHF. DNA of the CDR3: TGCAGTGGCCAGGGGGCGTATGGCAATCAGCCCCAGCATTTT.

Comments on this clonotype: One end of the junction varies from germline; a read error may be responsible. The genes are TRBV12-5 and TRBJ1-5, with D unclear. This CDR3 contains 14 residues. CDR1 is LGHNT and CDR2 is FRNRAP in the germline V gene. The CDR3 loop is CASGPWALNQSQHF. The CDR3 DNA sequence: TGTGCTTCTGGGCCCTGGGCCCTTAATCAGTCCCAGCATTTT.

This clonotype was seen many times. The chain couples TRBV29-1 to TRBJ2-3; 9 nucleotides line up with TRBD2. The germline V gene encodes CDR1 SQVTM and CDR2 ANQGSEA. The CDR3 runs to 15 residues. Unmatched junction bases numbered 5, after V lost 3 bases and J lost 1 base. This chain's CDR3 is CSVDRSGSGTDTQYF. CDR3 DNA: TGCAGCGTTGACCGTAGCGGGAGCGGCACAGATACGCAGTATTTT.

The chain employs TRBV4-2 and TRBJ2-7; perhaps TRBD1 as D (5 bases). The CDR3 runs 15 residues. V lost 4 bases and J lost 0, with 13 bases in between. The germline gives CDR1 LGHNA, CDR2 YNFKEQ. CDR3 DNA sequence: TGTGCCAGCAGCCCGTATGGGGCGGTCTCCTACGAGCAGTACTTC. Encoded protein: CASSPYGAVSYEQYF.

This clonotype turned up a few times. The chain uses TRBV25-1 and TRBJ2-1, with TRBD2 matching over 14 bases. Germline values: CDR1 MGHDK, CDR2 SYGVNS. The CDR3 runs 19 residues. The junction had 10 bases not matched to a gene; V was cut back by 2 bases and J by 4 bases. The CDR3 sequence: CASSEAGQGTSGSYNEQFF. The CDR3 bases are TGTGCCAGCAGTGAAGCCGGACAGGGGACTAGCGGGAGTTACAATGAGCAGTTCTTC.

The chain joins TRBV7-3 to TRBJ2-3; 9 bases align to TRBD1. With 5 bases clipped from V and 5 bases from J, the junction kept 5 bases outside the gene matches. The CDR3 sequence is 14 residues long. Germline lookup yields CDR1 SGHTA and CDR2 FQGTGA. The CDR3 DNA reads as TGTGCCAGCAGCCGGGGGACAGGGAGAGATACGCAGTATTTT. Protein: CASSRGTGRDTQYF.

As to this clonotype: A far more abundant clone sits one base away, making this likely a read error. The CDR3 nucleotides read TGTGCCAGCAGTGACCGGGTGCGTGAGGCCCAGTACTTC. Translating it yields CASSDRVREAQYF. The rearrangement uses TRBV6-1 and TRBJ2-5, with no clear D. The length of the CDR3 is 13 residues. CDR1 MNHNS and CDR2 SASEGT come from the germline V gene. V lost 3 bases and J 9 bases, leaving 14 bases between the germline ends.